The 9 T cell receptor beta chains below all came from one sample that was sequenced in a study of T cells expressing NK-cell markers. For each CDR3 protein, TCRdb gives one entry from its re-call of the 5' RACE reads, without DNA. The listing contains fewer than 400,000 distinct CDR3 sequences. Material for sequencing was blood T cells: a sorted CD56 or NKG2C T cell subset, CD4+ or CD8+ T cells, or bulk PBMC T cells (not recorded which). The receptor source for this set is a woman between 50 and 59 years old in good health.

The V call is TRBV25-1, the J call TRBJ2-2; the D call from TCRdb, TRBD1, cannot be confirmed without DNA. From germline, CDR1 is MGHDK and CDR2 SYGVNS. This CDR3 spans 14 amino acids. CDR3 region: CASSERGQTGELFF. Together with reference TRBV25-1 and TRBJ2-2, the CDR3 gives the full variable domain: EADIYQTPRYLVIGTGKKITLECSQTMGHDKMYWYQQDPGMELHLIHYSYGVNSTEKGDLSSESTVSRIRTEHFPLTLESARPSHTSQYLCASSERGQTGELFFGEGSRLTVL.

The rearrangement uses TRBV10-3 and TRBJ1-2; the TCRdb D gene call, TRBD1, has no DNA to confirm it. CDR3 length: 12 residues. Germline CDR1 and CDR2: ENHRY and SYGVKD. The CDR3 sequence: CAINEGGYGYTF.

The chain combines TRBV27 with TRBJ2-5; no DNA is available, so the TRBD1 call from TCRdb remains unchecked. The CDR3 totals 15 residues. Looked up from germline, CDR1 is MNHEY and CDR2 is SMNVEV (reference sequence). CDR3: CASSQDRGPGETQYF.

This chain connects TRBV15 to TRBJ2-1; the D call of TRBD1 rests on TCRdb alone, since no DNA is present to check it. Germline loops: CDR1 LNHNV, CDR2 YYDKDF (reference sequence). CDR3 length equals 12 residues. CDR3 amino acids: CATGGRYNEQFF. The full variable domain, in which reference TRBV15 and TRBJ2-1 provide the parts outside the CDR3, is DAMVIQNPRYQVTQFGKPVTLSCSQTLNHNVMYWYQQKSSQAPKLLFHYYDKDFNNEADTPDNFQSRRPNTSFCFLDIRSPGLGDTAMYLCATGGRYNEQFFGPGTRLTVL.

This chain connects TRBV9 to TRBJ2-1; checking the TCRdb D call of TRBD2 is not possible without DNA. The CDR3 sequence is 18 residues long. In germline, CDR1 is SGDLS, CDR2 YYNGEE. The CDR3 sequence: CASSVGWASKGSYNEQFF.

The V and J genes are TRBV19 and TRBJ1-1; the D gene TCRdb calls, TRBD1, cannot be checked with no DNA. This CDR3 has 12 residues. Germline V gene lookup returns CDR1 LNHDA and CDR2 SQIVND (reference sequence). The CDR3 spells CASRPRGTEAFF.

The chain joins TRBV5-1 to TRBJ1-1. Germline assignment: CDR1 SGHRS and CDR2 YFSETQ. This CDR3 is 14 amino acids long. CDR3 amino acids: CASSPEWESTEAFF.

This chain joins TRBV5-1 and TRBJ2-1; TCRdb reports TRBD2, a call that lacks DNA to check it against. In germline, CDR1 is SGHRS, CDR2 YFSETQ. The CDR3 sequence is 14 residues long. The CDR3 reads CASSFGGRKIEQFF.

The chain uses TRBV20-1 and TRBJ2-1; TCRdb names TRBD2, which stays unverified in the absence of DNA. The CDR3 spans 16 residues. Germline CDR1 DFQATT, CDR2 SNEGSKA (reference sequence). CDR3 sequence reads: CSARGLAGGGYNEQFF.